Below are 29 T cell receptor beta chains sequenced from a single sample in a study of blood T cell repertoires in COVID-19. Using immunoSEQ multiplex PCR, the repertoire was profiled, and TCRdb retains in-frame clones only, with some absent. The sample lists roughly 120,000 clones; around 88% were seen once. Sequencing was carried out using peripheral blood. Source of these receptors: a woman aged 50 to 60 with active or convalescent COVID-19.

The V call is TRBV21-1, the J call TRBJ2-5; the table gives TRBD1 as D, unverified against the DNA. TRBV21-1 is listed as a pseudogene. The CDR3 sequence is 14 residues long. The DNA of the CDR3 is TGTGCCAGCAGTCCCAGGGGCCAAAGGTGGACCCAGTACTTC. Translation gives CASSPRGQRWTQYF.

V and J are TRBV5-1 and TRBJ1-1, with D hard to call. The CDR3 is 13 residues long. Germline CDR1 is SGHRS and CDR2 is YFSETQ. V lost 0 bases to trimming and J lost 2 bases, with 5 bases between them. The DNA for the CDR3 is TGCGCCAGCAGCTTGGACAGTAACACTGAAGCTTTCTTT. Its protein product is CASSLDSNTEAFF.

This chain connects TRBV5-1 to TRBJ2-1, with TRBD1 as a possible D gene (6 bases). CDR1 and CDR2 (germline): SGHRS, YFSETQ. V was clipped by 7 bases and J by 10 bases, with 18 bases between them. The CDR3 spans 13 residues. Written as DNA, the CDR3 is TGCGCCAGCGGGGACATACTTCTGCGGGAGCAGTTCTTC. Residues: CASGDILLREQFF.

The DNA for the CDR3 is TGTGCCACCAGCAGAGACCGTTGGCGGGCAGCAATTCAAGAGACCCAGTACTTC. It specifies CATSRDRWRAAIQETQYF. The V and J genes are TRBV15 and TRBJ2-5; a possible D gene is TRBD2 (5 bases). With 0 bases removed from V and 2 bases from J, the gap between germline ends came to 19 bases. The CDR3 contains 18 residues. Germline-derived CDR1 and CDR2 are LNHNV and YYDKDF (reference sequence).

V and J are TRBV28 and TRBJ2-3; possible D gene TRBD1, 6 bases. Germline V CDR1 and CDR2: MDHEN, SYDVKM. This CDR3 comprises 14 residues. Trimming left V 3 bases short and J 1 base short, with 8 bases between. CDR3 region: CASSLKGGTDTQYF. The DNA of the CDR3 is TGTGCCAGCAGTTTGAAGGGGGGCACAGATACGCAGTATTTT.

The chain joins TRBV4-3 to TRBJ1-2; D may be TRBD1 (6 bases). The V gene lost 0 bases and the J gene lost 7 bases, with 12 bases spanning the gap. Germline CDR1 is LGHNA and CDR2 is YSLEER. The CDR3 has 14 residues. The CDR3 region is CASSQETGHGGYTF. The CDR3 bases are TGCGCCAGCAGCCAAGAGACAGGCCACGGTGGCTACACCTTC.

The chain is built from TRBV6-5 and TRBJ1-1; D is undetermined. Germline lookup yields CDR1 MNHEY and CDR2 SVGAGI. The CDR3 covers 11 residues. The CDR3 loop is CASVAGTEAFF. The CDR3 nucleotides read TGTGCTTCGGTCGCGGGCACTGAAGCTTTCTTT.

The V gene is TRBV14, the J gene TRBJ2-1, with a tentative D call TRBD2 (5 bases). The V gene's germline CDR1 is SGHDN and CDR2 FVKESK. The CDR3 has 16 amino acids. The V gene lost 1 base and the J gene lost 7 bases, with 17 bases spanning the gap. CDR3 amino acids: CASSQGRAVGPNEQFF. For the CDR3, the DNA is TGTGCCAGCAGCCAAGGCCGAGCGGTTGGCCCGAATGAGCAGTTCTTC.

V and J are TRBV24-1 and TRBJ2-7; the D is unclear. The CDR3 has 13 residues. V shed 3 bases and J shed 5 bases, with 10 bases lying between them. CDR1 is KGHDR, CDR2 SFDVKD, per germline. CDR3 coding DNA: TGTGCCACCAGTGATCCAGTTTACCACGAGCAGTACTTC. Its protein product is CATSDPVYHEQYF.

This chain links TRBV7-2 with TRBJ2-7, with a weak D call TRBD2 (6 bases). CDR1 is SGHTA, CDR2 FQGNSA, per germline. The CDR3 totals 14 residues. V shed 0 bases and J shed 3 bases, with 9 bases lying between them. The CDR3 region has the DNA TGTGCCAGCAGCTTAGCTGTCGGGAGCTACGAGCAGTACTTC. Protein sequence: CASSLAVGSYEQYF.

The V call is TRBV11-2, the J call TRBJ1-1; D is unclear. The CDR3 covers 13 residues. CDR1 and CDR2 from the germline V gene are SGHAT and FQNNGV. V was shortened by 4 bases and J by 4 bases, with 10 bases between the two germline ends. CDR3 protein: CASSSQGSTEAFF. The CDR3, as DNA: TGTGCCAGCAGCTCGCAAGGGAGCACTGAAGCTTTCTTT. The variable domain in full, completed from reference TRBV11-2 and TRBJ1-1, reads EAGVAQSPRYKIIEKRQSVAFWCNPISGHATLYWYQQILGQGPKLLIQFQNNGVVDDSQLPKDRFSAERLKGVDSTLKIQPAKLEDSAVYLCASSSQGSTEAFFGQGTRLTVV.

This clone was picked up one time. V and J are TRBV19 and TRBJ1-5; D possibly corresponds to TRBD1 (6 bases). CDR3 length: 14 amino acids. Germline V gene lookup returns CDR1 LNHDA and CDR2 SQIVND (reference sequence). V lost 1 base and J lost 4, with 8 bases in between. CDR3 coding DNA: TGTGCCAGTAGTATAGTAGGGGGAAATCAGCCCCAGCATTTT. Translation: CASSIVGGNQPQHF. Together with reference TRBV19 and TRBJ1-5, the CDR3 gives the full variable domain: DGGITQSPKYLFRKEGQNVTLSCEQNLNHDAMYWYRQDPGQGLRLIYYSQIVNDFQKGDIAEGYSVSREKKESFPLTVTSAQKNPTAFYLCASSIVGGNQPQHFGDGTRLSIL.

The chain recombines TRBV4-1 with TRBJ2-1; TRBD2 aligns across 12 bases. This CDR3 has 16 amino acids. From germline, CDR1 is MGHRA and CDR2 YSYEKL. Trimming cost V 4 bases and J 6 bases; bases outside gene matches: 7. The DNA for the CDR3 is TGCGCCAGCAGCCGGACTAGCGGGATTGATTTCAATGAGCAGTTCTTC. It yields the protein CASSRTSGIDFNEQFF.

This chain links TRBV12-3 or TRBV12-4 with TRBJ1-5; no firm D call. CDR3 length equals 13 residues. With 5 bases removed from V and 0 bases from J, the gap between germline ends came to 5 bases. CDR3 region: CASSGHSNQPQHF. As DNA, the CDR3 is TGTGCCAGCAGTGGCCATAGCAATCAGCCCCAGCATTTT.

The table lists this clone with a count of one. The chain's CDR3 is CASSPGLGSHNEQFF. CDR3 nucleotide sequence: TGTGCCAGCTCACCAGGACTAGGGTCCCACAATGAGCAGTTCTTC. The rearrangement joins TRBV18 to TRBJ2-1; 7 nucleotides align to TRBD2. Germline lookup yields CDR1 KGHSH and CDR2 LQKENI. The trim removed 2 bases at V and 5 bases at J, leaving 6 bases unmatched. The CDR3 consists of 15 residues.

V and J are TRBV19 and TRBJ2-1, with D tentatively TRBD2 (5 bases). CDR1 and CDR2 from the germline V gene are LNHDA and SQIVND (reference sequence). V was pared by 0 bases and J by 9 bases, with 12 bases between. The CDR3 consists of 14 residues. This CDR3 reads CASSIDTGMLEQFF. The CDR3 bases are TGTGCCAGTAGTATAGATACGGGGATGCTTGAGCAGTTCTTC.

This clone is a singleton in its sample. Written as DNA, the CDR3 is TGTGCCAGCAGTTTAAGCGAAGGCTTCGCCGGGGAGCTGTTTTTT. It encodes CASSLSEGFAGELFF. The chain couples TRBV6-2 or TRBV6-3 to TRBJ2-2; no clear D. The CDR3 is 15 amino acids. With 4 bases removed from V and 6 bases from J, the gap between germline ends came to 15 bases. Germline assignment: CDR1 MNHEY and CDR2 SVGEGT.

This rearrangement joins TRBV14 to TRBJ1-1; D unresolved. The CDR3 is 13 amino acids. Trimming pared 5 bases from V and 4 bases from J, leaving 11 bases between. Germline loops: CDR1 SGHDN, CDR2 FVKESK. CDR3 in amino acids: CASSFGGGTEAFF. CDR3 in DNA: TGTGCCAGCAGCTTCGGAGGCGGCACTGAAGCTTTCTTT.

In DNA form, the CDR3 reads TGCAGCGTTGGACAGCCATTCACCGGGGAGCTGTTTTTT. Protein sequence: CSVGQPFTGELFF. The chain uses TRBV29-1 and TRBJ2-2; D may be TRBD1 (5 bases). CDR3 length: 13 residues. CDR1 and CDR2 from the germline V gene are SQVTM and ANQGSEA. Trimming cost V 4 bases and J 4 bases, with 10 bases left between them.

Only one count was recorded for this clone. CDR3 in DNA: TGTGCCAGCAGCCCACTCCTACAGGGTAACTATGGCTACACCTTC. It specifies CASSPLLQGNYGYTF. The genes are TRBV7-2 and TRBJ1-2, with D possibly matching TRBD1 (6 bases). The CDR3 totals 15 residues. Trimming removed 5 bases at V and 1 base at J, with 14 bases between. Germline V gene sequence: CDR1 SGHTA, CDR2 FQGNSA.

This chain links TRBV4-1 with TRBJ2-3; 13 nucleotides match TRBD2. Germline CDR1 MGHRA, CDR2 YSYEKL. The CDR3 contains 17 residues. The J segment lost 4 bases and the V segment lost 2 bases, leaving 6 bases of the junction unmatched. The CDR3 region is CASSQSGLAGVSDTQYF. Written as DNA, the CDR3 is TGCGCCAGCAGCCAATCCGGACTAGCGGGAGTGTCAGATACGCAGTATTTT.

This chain uses TRBV2 with TRBJ2-5; D remains ambiguous. This CDR3 spans 13 amino acids. Germline CDR1 reads SNHLY; CDR2 reads FYNNEI. Trimming left V 2 bases short and J 2 bases short, with 6 bases between. The CDR3 spells CASSEYLQETQYF. The CDR3 coding sequence is TGTGCCAGCAGTGAATATCTTCAAGAGACCCAGTACTTC.

In this sample, this clone turned up once. The rearrangement links TRBV18 to TRBJ1-1, with a weak D call TRBD1 (6 bases). Germline-derived CDR1 and CDR2 are KGHSH and LQKENI. Trimming cost V 3 bases and J 4 bases, with 15 bases left between them. This CDR3 is built from 15 residues. In DNA, the CDR3 is TGTGCCAGCTCACCTAGAACAGGGAGCCCCACTGAAGCTTTCTTT. Translated: CASSPRTGSPTEAFF.

This rearrangement joins TRBV6-2 or TRBV6-3 to TRBJ2-5, with TRBD2 as a possible D gene (5 bases). V gave up 2 bases and J gave up 3 bases, with 13 bases separating them. The CDR3 runs to 15 residues. Germline V gene lookup returns CDR1 MNHEY and CDR2 SVGEGT. Here the CDR3 reads CASSYPHFGEETQYF. The CDR3 coding sequence is TGTGCCAGCAGTTACCCCCATTTCGGGGAAGAGACCCAGTACTTC.

J is TRBJ1-5 and V is TRBV18, with 8 bases identical to TRBD1. The germline V gene has CDR1 KGHSH and CDR2 LQKENI. The junction had 7 bases not matched to a gene; V was cut back by 2 bases and J by 4 bases. This CDR3 has 16 residues. For the CDR3, the DNA is TGTGCCAGCTCACCAGCGACAGGGGTTAGTAATCAGCCCCAGCATTTT. Its protein product is CASSPATGVSNQPQHF. Full variable domain (rest looked up from reference TRBV18 and TRBJ1-5): NAGVMQNPRHLVRRRGQEARLRCSPMKGHSHVYWYRQLPEEGLKFMVYLQKENIIDESGMPKERFSAEFPKEGPSILRIQQVVRGDSAAYFCASSPATGVSNQPQHFGDGTRLSIL.

J is TRBJ1-2 and V is TRBV4-1, with D maybe TRBD1 (6 bases). The CDR3 has 17 amino acids. Trimming took off 1 base at V and 1 base at J, with 16 bases between the two ends. CDR1 and CDR2 (germline): MGHRA, YSYEKL. The CDR3 region is CASSQGPGDIFNYGYTF. For the CDR3, the DNA is TGCGCCAGCAGCCAAGGGCCAGGGGATATTTTTAACTATGGCTACACCTTC.

The chain couples TRBV7-2 to TRBJ2-1; D possibly corresponds to TRBD2 (6 bases). The V end lost 5 bases, the J end lost 3 bases, and 14 bases lay between the germline ends. Germline V gives CDR1 SGHTA, CDR2 FQGNSA. The CDR3 has 15 amino acids. CDR3 region: CASSPTGEFYNEQFF. In nucleotides, the CDR3 is TGTGCCAGCAGCCCGACGGGAGAGTTCTACAATGAGCAGTTCTTC. The full variable domain, completed using reference TRBV7-2 and TRBJ2-1, is GAGVSQSPSNKVTEKGKDVELRCDPISGHTALYWYRQSLGQGLEFLIYFQGNSAPDKSGLPSDRFSAERTGGSVSTLTIQRTQQEDSAVYLCASSPTGEFYNEQFFGPGTRLTVL.

About this clone itself: A junction boundary mismatches the germline segment, possibly from a read error. This chain connects TRBV24-1 to TRBJ2-2; D is possibly TRBD2 (5 bases). Germline CDR1 reads KGHDR; CDR2 reads SFDVKD. CDR3 size: 15 residues. The CDR3 here is CATSEEIANAGELFF. CDR3 nucleotide sequence: TGTGCCACCAGTGAAGAGATAGCGAACGCCGGGGAGCTGTTTTTT.

J is TRBJ2-7 and V is TRBV11-3; 7 bases agree with TRBD2. The ends lost 5 bases at V and 4 bases at J; junction bases unmatched: 5. From germline, CDR1 is SGHNT and CDR2 YENEEA. The length of the CDR3 is 13 residues. In DNA form, the CDR3 reads TGTGCCAGCAGCCGCGGACTAGGGTACGAGCAGTACTTC. Encoded protein: CASSRGLGYEQYF.